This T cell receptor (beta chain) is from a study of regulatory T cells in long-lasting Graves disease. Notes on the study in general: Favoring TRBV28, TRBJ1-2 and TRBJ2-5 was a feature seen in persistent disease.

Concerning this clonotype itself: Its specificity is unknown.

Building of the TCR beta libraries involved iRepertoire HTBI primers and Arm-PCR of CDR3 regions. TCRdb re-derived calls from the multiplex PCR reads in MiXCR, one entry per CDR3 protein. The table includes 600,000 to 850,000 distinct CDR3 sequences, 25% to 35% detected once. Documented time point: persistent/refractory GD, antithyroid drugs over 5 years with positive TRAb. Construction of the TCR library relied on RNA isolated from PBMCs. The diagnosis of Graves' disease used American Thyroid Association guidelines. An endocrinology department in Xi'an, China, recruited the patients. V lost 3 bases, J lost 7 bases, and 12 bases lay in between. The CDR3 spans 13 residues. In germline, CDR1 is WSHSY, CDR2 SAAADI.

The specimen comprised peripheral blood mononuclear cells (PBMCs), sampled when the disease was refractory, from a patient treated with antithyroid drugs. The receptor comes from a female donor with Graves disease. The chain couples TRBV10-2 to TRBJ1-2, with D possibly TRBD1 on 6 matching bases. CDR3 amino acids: CASSDGGLSGYTF. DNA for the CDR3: TGCGCCAGCAGTGATGGGGGGCTAAGTGGCTACACCTTC.